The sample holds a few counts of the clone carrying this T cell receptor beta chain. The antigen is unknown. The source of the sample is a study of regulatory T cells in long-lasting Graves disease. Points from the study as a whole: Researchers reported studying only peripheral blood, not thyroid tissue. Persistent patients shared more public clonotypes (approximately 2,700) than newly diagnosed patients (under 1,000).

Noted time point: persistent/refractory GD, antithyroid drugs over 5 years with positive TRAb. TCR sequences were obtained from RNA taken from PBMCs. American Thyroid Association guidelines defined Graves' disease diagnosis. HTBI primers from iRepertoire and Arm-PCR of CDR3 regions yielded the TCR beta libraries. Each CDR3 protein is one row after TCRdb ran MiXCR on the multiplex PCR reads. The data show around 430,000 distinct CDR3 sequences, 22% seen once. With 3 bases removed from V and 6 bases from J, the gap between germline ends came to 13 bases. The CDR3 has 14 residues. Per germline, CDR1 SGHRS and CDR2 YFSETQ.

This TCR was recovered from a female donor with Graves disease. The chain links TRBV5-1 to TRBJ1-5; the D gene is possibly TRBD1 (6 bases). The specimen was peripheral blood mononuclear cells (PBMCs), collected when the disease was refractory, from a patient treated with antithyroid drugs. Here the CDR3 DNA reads TGCGCCAGCAGCTCAGGGGAAGGGGGTCAGCCCCAGCATTTT. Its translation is CASSSGEGGQPQHF.